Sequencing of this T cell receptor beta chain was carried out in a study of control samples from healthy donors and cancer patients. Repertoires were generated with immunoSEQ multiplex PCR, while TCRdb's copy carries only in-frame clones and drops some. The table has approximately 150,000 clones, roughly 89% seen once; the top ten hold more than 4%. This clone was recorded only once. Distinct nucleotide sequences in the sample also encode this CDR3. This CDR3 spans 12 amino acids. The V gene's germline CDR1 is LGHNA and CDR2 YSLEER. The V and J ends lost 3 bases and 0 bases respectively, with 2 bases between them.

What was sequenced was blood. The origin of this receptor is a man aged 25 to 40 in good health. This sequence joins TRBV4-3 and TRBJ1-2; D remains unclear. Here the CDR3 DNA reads TGCGCCAGCAGCCAGGCTAACTATGGCTACACCTTC. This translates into CASSQANYGYTF.